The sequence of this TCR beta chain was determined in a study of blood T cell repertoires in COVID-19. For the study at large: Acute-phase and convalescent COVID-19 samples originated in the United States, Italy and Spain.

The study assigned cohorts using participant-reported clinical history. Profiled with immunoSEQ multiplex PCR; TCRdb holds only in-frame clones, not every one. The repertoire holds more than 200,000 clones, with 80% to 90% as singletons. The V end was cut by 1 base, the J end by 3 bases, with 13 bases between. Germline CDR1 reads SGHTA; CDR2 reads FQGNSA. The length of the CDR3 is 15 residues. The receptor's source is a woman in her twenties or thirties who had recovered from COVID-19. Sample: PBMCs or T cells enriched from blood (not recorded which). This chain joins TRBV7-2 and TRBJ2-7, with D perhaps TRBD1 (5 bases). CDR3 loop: CASSLGQPLNYEQYF. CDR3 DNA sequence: TGTGCCAGCAGCTTAGGACAGCCCCTTAACTACGAGCAGTACTTC.